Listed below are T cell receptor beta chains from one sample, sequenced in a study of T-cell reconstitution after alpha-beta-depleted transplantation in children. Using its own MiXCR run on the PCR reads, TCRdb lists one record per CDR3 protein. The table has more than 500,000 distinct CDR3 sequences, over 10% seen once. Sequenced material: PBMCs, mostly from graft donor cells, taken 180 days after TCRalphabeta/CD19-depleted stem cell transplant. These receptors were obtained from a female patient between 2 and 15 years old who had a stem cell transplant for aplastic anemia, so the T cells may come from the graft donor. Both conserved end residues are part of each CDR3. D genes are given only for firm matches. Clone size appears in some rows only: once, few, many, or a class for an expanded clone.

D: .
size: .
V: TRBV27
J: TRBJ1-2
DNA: TGTGCCAGCAGTCCCACGGGAGGTGCGTCCTATGGCTACACCTTC
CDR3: CASSPTGGASYGYTF

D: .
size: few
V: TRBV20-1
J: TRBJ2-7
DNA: TGCAGTGCTGGTGGGGGGATTACCTACGAGCAGTACTTC
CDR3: CSAGGGITYEQYF

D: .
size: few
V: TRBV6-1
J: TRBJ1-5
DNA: TGTGCCAGCAGTGAATGGGGACCGGGCCCTAATCAGCCCCAGCATTTT
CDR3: CASSEWGPGPNQPQHF

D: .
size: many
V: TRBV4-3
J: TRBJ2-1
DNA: TGCGCCAGCAGCCTTGGGACACAAGGGATCTACAATGAGCAGTTCTTC
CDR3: CASSLGTQGIYNEQFF

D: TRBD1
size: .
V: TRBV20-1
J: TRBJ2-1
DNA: TGCAGTCCTGCGACAGGGGCCTACAATGAGCAGTTCTTC
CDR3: CSPATGAYNEQFF

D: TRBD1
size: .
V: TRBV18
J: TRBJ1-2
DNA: TGTGCCAGCTCTCACGGACAGGGGAACGGCTACACCTTC
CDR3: CASSHGQGNGYTF

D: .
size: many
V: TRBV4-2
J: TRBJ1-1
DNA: TGTGCCAGTCAACCCCGTACGACAGCCCTTAACACTGAAGCTTTCTTT
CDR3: CASQPRTTALNTEAFF

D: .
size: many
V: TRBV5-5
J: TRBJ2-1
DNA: TGTGCCAGCAGCTTGGGCTTCTCCTACAATGAGCAGTTCTTC
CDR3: CASSLGFSYNEQFF

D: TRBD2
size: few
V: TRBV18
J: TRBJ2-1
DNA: TGTGCCAGCTCACCACCTCTTGGACTAGGCAATGAGCAGTTCTTC
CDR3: CASSPPLGLGNEQFF

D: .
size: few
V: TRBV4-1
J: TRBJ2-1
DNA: TGCGCCAGCAGCCAAGATAACGGTAACTCCTACAATGAGCAGTTCTTC
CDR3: CASSQDNGNSYNEQFF

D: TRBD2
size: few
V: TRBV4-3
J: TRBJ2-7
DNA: TGCGCCAGCAGCCAAGGGACTAGCAACTACGAGCAGTACTTC
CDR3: CASSQGTSNYEQYF

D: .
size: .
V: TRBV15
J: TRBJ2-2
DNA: TGTGCCACCAGCAGAGATAACAGCAACACCGGGGAGCTGTTTTTT
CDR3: CATSRDNSNTGELFF

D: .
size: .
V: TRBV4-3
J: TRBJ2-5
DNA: TGCGCCAGCAGCCAAGCTTACGGGCCGCTTCAAGAGACCCAGTACTTC
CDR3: CASSQAYGPLQETQYF

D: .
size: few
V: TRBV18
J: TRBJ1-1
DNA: TGTGCCAGCTCACCAAGGACAGTAGCTGAAGCTTTCTTT
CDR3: CASSPRTVAEAFF

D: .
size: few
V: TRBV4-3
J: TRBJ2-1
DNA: TGCGCCAGCAGCCCCTTTGCGGGAAATGAGCAGTTCTTC
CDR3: CASSPFAGNEQFF

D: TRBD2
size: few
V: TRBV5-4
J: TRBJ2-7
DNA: TGTGCCAGCAGCTGGACTAGCGGGGGGCCCTCCTACGAGCAGTACTTC
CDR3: CASSWTSGGPSYEQYF

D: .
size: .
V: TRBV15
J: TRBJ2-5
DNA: TGTGCCACCAGCAGAGATTGGCTAGACTGGGGAACCCAGTACTTC
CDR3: CATSRDWLDWGTQYF

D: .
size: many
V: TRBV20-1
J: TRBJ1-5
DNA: TGCAGTGCCCCCCCAGGGGTCAATCAGCCCCAGCATTTT
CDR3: CSAPPGVNQPQHF

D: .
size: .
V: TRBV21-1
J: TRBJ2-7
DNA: TGTGCCAGCAGCTTTCGACAGGTCTACGAGCAGTACTTC
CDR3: CASSFRQVYEQYF

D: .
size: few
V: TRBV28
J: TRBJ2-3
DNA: TGTGCCAGCAGTCCGAGCCCAGGGACAGATACGCAGTATTTT
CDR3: CASSPSPGTDTQYF

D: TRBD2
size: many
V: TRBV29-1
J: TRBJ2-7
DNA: TGCAGCGTTGAAACGCGGGAGAAATCCGACGAGCAGTACTTC
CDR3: CSVETREKSDEQYF

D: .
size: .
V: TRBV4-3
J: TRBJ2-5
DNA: TGCGCCAGCAGCCAAAGTAGACAGGCTTTTGGGGGTCAAGAGACCCAGTACTTC
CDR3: CASSQSRQAFGGQETQYF

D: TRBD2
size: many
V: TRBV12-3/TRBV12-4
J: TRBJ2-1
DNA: TGTGCCAGCACCCCCTTTGCGGGAGTAGCTTACAATGAGCAGTTCTTC
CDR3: CASTPFAGVAYNEQFF

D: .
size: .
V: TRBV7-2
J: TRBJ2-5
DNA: TGTGCCAGCAGCCCCATGTACAGGGTAGGGGAGACCCAGTACTTC
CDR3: CASSPMYRVGETQYF

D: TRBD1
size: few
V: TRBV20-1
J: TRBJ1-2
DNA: TGCAGTGCTAGAGATACGGGACAGTCTCCTAACTATGGCTACACCTTC
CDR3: CSARDTGQSPNYGYTF

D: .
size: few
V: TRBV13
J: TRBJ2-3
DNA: TGTGCCAGCAGCCCGTCAAGAGCAGATACGCAGTATTTT
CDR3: CASSPSRADTQYF

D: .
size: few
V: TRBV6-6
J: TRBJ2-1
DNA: TGTGCCAGCAGCCAGGGGGGGGCTGGGCAGTTCTTC
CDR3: CASSQGGAGQFF

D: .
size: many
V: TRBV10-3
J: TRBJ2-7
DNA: TGTGCCACCCTGGAGCGGGCCCATGGGATGGACGAGCAGTACTTC
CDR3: CATLERAHGMDEQYF

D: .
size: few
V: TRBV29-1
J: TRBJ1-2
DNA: TGCAGCGTTGACCGGGGGCTACAGGGTAGCTACACCTTC
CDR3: CSVDRGLQGSYTF

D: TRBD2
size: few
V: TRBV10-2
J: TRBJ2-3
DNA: TGCGCCAGTCCTATAGCGGGACCTCGCGGGGATACGCAGTATTTT
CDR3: CASPIAGPRGDTQYF

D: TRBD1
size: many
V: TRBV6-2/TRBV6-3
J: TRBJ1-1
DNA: TGTGCCAGCAATCCAGGGGGCGAGTGGATGAACACTGAAGCTTTCTTT
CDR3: CASNPGGEWMNTEAFF

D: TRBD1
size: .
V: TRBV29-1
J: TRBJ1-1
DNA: TGCAGCGTCACAGGGGGCGTTGAAGCTTTCTTT
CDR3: CSVTGGVEAFF

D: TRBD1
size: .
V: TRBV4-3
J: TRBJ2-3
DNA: TGCGCCAGCAGCCAACTTCCGGGACAGAGAGGAGATACGCAGTATTTT
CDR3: CASSQLPGQRGDTQYF

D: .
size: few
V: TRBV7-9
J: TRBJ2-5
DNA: TGTGCCAGCAGCCCAGATCCGGGGACCCAGTACTTC
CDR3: CASSPDPGTQYF

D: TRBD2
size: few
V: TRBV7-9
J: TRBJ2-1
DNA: TGTGCCAGCAGCCTCCCAGCGGGAGGGCCTCACAATGAGCAGTTCTTC
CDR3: CASSLPAGGPHNEQFF

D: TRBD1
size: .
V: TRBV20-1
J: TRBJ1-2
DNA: TGCAGTACGAAGGGACAGGGTCTTATAGGCTATGGCTACACCTTC
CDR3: CSTKGQGLIGYGYTF

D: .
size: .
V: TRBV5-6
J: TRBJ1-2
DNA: TGTGCCAGCAGTTTTACCTCGGAGGGAGCCGGGGGCTACACCTTC
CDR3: CASSFTSEGAGGYTF

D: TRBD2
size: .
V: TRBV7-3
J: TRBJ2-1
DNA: TGTGCCAGCAGCCATCCTCTAGCGGGAGGACACAATGAGCAGTTCTTC
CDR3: CASSHPLAGGHNEQFF

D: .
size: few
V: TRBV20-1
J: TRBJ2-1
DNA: TGCAGTGCCAGAGACCACTACAATGAGCAGTTCTTC
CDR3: CSARDHYNEQFF

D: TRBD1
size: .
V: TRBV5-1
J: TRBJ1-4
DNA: TGCGCCAGCAGCTTGGGGACAGGGGTCCCTGAAAAACTGTTTTTT
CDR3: CASSLGTGVPEKLFF

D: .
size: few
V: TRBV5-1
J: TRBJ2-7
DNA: TGCGCCAGCAGCTTGACCGGGACAACCCCCGGGGAGTACTTC
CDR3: CASSLTGTTPGEYF

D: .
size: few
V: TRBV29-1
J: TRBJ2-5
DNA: TGCAGCGTTGTGCCGTCAGGGGCACCCCAAGAGACCCAGTACTTC
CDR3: CSVVPSGAPQETQYF

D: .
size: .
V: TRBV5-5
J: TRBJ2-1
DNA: TGTGCCAGCAGCACTCTAATAAACAATGAGCAGTTCTTC
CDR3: CASSTLINNEQFF

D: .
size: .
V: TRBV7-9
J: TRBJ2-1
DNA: TGTGCCAGCAGCTTAGCGCGAACCGCGCGGGACAATGAGCAGTTCTTC
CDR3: CASSLARTARDNEQFF

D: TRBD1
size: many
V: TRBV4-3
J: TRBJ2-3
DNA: TGCGCCAGCAGCCGGGGACAGGGAGATACGCAGTATTTT
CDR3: CASSRGQGDTQYF

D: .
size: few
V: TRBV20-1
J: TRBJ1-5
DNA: TGCAGTGCCAATCCGTATAGCAATCAGCCCCAGCATTTT
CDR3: CSANPYSNQPQHF

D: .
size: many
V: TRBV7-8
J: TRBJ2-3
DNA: TGTGCCAGCAGCCCTTTTTTAAGCCAGTCAGATACGCAGTATTTT
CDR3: CASSPFLSQSDTQYF

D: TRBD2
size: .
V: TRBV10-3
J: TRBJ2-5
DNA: TGTGCCATCAGTGTGGCTAGCGGGGCCAGAGGCCAGTACTTC
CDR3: CAISVASGARGQYF

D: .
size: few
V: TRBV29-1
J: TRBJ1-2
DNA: TGCAGCGTTGAATTGGTGGAGGGGCCCCAAACAAACTATGGCTACACCTTC
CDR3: CSVELVEGPQTNYGYTF

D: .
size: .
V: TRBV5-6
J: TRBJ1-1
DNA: TGTGCCAGCAGTAAACAGAACATGAACACTGAAGCTTTCTTT
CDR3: CASSKQNMNTEAFF

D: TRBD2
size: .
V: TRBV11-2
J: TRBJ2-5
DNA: TGTGCCAGCAGCTTAGGGTCGGCTAGCGGGTACCAAGAGACCCAGTACTTC
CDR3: CASSLGSASGYQETQYF

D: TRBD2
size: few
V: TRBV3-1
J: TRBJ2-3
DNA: TGTGCCAGCAGCCCTCTAGCGGGAGGGAAGACAGATACGCAGTATTTT
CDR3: CASSPLAGGKTDTQYF